Below are 18 T cell receptor beta chains sequenced from a single sample in a study of technical replicates of blood from a handful of donors. Method: immunoSEQ multiplex PCR; TCRdb's copy keeps in-frame clones and lacks some. Here the sample spans just over 60,000 clones, around 87% being singletons. Sequencing was performed on PBMCs. The source is a human donor in good health. Some clones in this sample may be carry-over from other donors' samples.

The V and J genes are TRBV11-1 and TRBJ2-1, with 10 bases aligning to TRBD2. V shed 10 bases and J 7 bases; nucleotides not matched to a gene: 13. CDR1 and CDR2 from the germline V gene are SGHAT and FQDESV (reference sequence). The CDR3 contains 15 residues. The CDR3 protein is CATTRGTSVGNEQFF. In DNA form, the CDR3 reads TGTGCCACGACCCGCGGGACTAGCGTTGGTAATGAGCAGTTCTTC.

V usage is TRBV7-2 and J usage is TRBJ2-5, with TRBD2 matching 9 bases. The ends lost 6 bases at V and 4 bases at J; junction bases unmatched: 6. The CDR3 has 14 residues. CDR1 and CDR2 from the germline V gene are SGHTA and FQGNSA. The CDR3 region is CASRNSGGSETQYF. The DNA for the CDR3 is TGTGCCAGCAGAAATAGCGGGGGCTCAGAGACCCAGTACTTC.

V and J are TRBV6-1 and TRBJ2-1; TRBD2 matches at 11 bases. Germline lookup yields CDR1 MNHNS and CDR2 SASEGT. With 4 bases clipped from V and 3 bases from J, the junction kept 5 bases outside the gene matches. The CDR3 contains 16 residues. CDR3 in amino acids: CASSARTSGHYNEQFF. In DNA form, the CDR3 reads TGTGCCAGCAGTGCCCGGACTAGCGGGCACTACAATGAGCAGTTCTTC.

This clone appeared a single time. This chain links TRBV7-2 with TRBJ2-2, with a possible D match to TRBD1 (5 bases). V gave up 5 bases and J gave up 1 base, with 11 bases separating them. CDR1 and CDR2 (germline): SGHTA, FQGNSA. This CDR3 region has 15 residues. The CDR3 DNA follows: TGTGCCAGCAGCGGCAGGCAGGGGAACACCGGGGAGCTGTTTTTT. Its protein product is CASSGRQGNTGELFF.

The J gene is TRBJ2-7, the V gene TRBV5-1; unclear D gene. The V gene lost 1 base and the J gene lost 3 bases, with 8 bases spanning the gap. Germline CDR1 is SGHRS and CDR2 is YFSETQ. There are 13 residues in the CDR3. The CDR3 bases are TGCGCCAGCAGCTTGAATACCTACTACGAGCAGTACTTC. Its protein is CASSLNTYYEQYF.

V is TRBV10-3 and J is TRBJ1-2, with 9 bases that match TRBD1. Germline V gene sequence: CDR1 ENHRY, CDR2 SYGVKD. Trimming at V came to 7 bases and at J to 8 bases, leaving 8 bases not matched to a gene. The CDR3 consists of 13 residues. The CDR3 reads CAIKRTGDWGYTF. The CDR3 nucleotides read TGTGCCATCAAGAGGACAGGGGATTGGGGCTACACCTTC.

The V call is TRBV6-1, the J call TRBJ1-5; unclear D gene. From germline, CDR1 is MNHNS and CDR2 SASEGT. Trimming removed 4 bases from V and 4 bases from J, with 8 bases in between. This CDR3 region has 13 residues. The CDR3: CASSATRNQPQHF. The CDR3 region has the DNA TGTGCCAGCAGTGCTACCAGGAATCAGCCCCAGCATTTT.

This rearrangement joins TRBV6-6 to TRBJ2-7; D remains unclear. Per the germline V gene, CDR1 is MNHNY and CDR2 is SVGAGI (reference sequence). Trimming left V 2 bases short and J 7 bases short, with 12 bases between. This CDR3 comprises 13 residues. CDR3 DNA sequence: TGTGCCAGCAGTTACATCGGAAACGGGGAGCAGTACTTC. It is translated as CASSYIGNGEQYF.

The CDR3 DNA reads TGTGCCAGCAGCTCGGGGGGGGGTTACGAGCAGTACTTC. Its protein product is CASSSGGGYEQYF. V and J are TRBV11-2 and TRBJ2-7; 8 bases agree with TRBD2. The CDR3 length is 13 residues. Per germline, CDR1 SGHAT and CDR2 FQNNGV. The junction had 3 bases not matched to a gene; V was cut back by 4 bases and J by 4 bases.

The CDR3, as DNA: TGTGCCAGCAGCTTGGACAGCTCTGGAAACACCATATATTTT. It yields the protein CASSLDSSGNTIYF. The chain links TRBV11-3 to TRBJ1-3; tentatively, D is TRBD1 (6 bases). Germline V gene data show CDR1 as SGHNT and CDR2 as YENEEA. V shed 3 bases and J shed 0 bases, with 6 bases lying between them. The length of the CDR3 is 14 residues. Variable domain in full (rest from reference TRBV11-3 and TRBJ1-3): EAGVVQSPRYKIIEKKQPVAFWCNPISGHNTLYWYLQNLGQGPELLIRYENEEAVDDSQLPKDRFSAERLKGVDSTLKIQPAELGDSAVYLCASSLDSSGNTIYFGEGSWLTVV.

The chain links TRBV7-3 to TRBJ2-2; 8 nucleotides align to TRBD2. Germline CDR1 is SGHTA and CDR2 is FQGTGA. This CDR3 spans 17 amino acids. V lost 5 bases and J lost 2; bases outside the gene matches: 10. The CDR3 DNA follows: TGTGCCAGCAGCCTCTACGGGGGGGGGTTCAACACCGGGGAGCTGTTTTTT. This encodes CASSLYGGGFNTGELFF.

This chain connects TRBV29-1 to TRBJ2-4; 9 bases are shared with TRBD1. Germline V gene lookup returns CDR1 SQVTM and CDR2 ANQGSEA. The trim removed 6 bases at V and 9 bases at J, leaving 9 bases unmatched. The CDR3 is 13 amino acids. For the CDR3, the DNA is TGCAGCGTGCGCCGGGACAGGGCGGGCATTCAGTACTTC. It is translated as CSVRRDRAGIQYF.

The rearrangement uses TRBV7-3 and TRBJ1-2, with D tentatively TRBD1 (6 bases). V dropped 1 base and J dropped 5 bases, with 14 bases sitting between them. Per germline, CDR1 SGHTA and CDR2 FQGTGA. This CDR3 spans 15 amino acids. The CDR3, as DNA: TGTGCCAGCAGCTTAAGTACAGGGCAAGGATATGGCTACACCTTC. Translated, it gives CASSLSTGQGYGYTF.

The chain uses TRBV5-4 and TRBJ1-3, with D perhaps TRBD1 (6 bases). Germline-derived CDR1 and CDR2 are SGHNT and YYREEE (reference sequence). The V and J ends lost 1 base and 4 bases respectively, with 9 bases between them. The CDR3 covers 14 residues. CDR3 coding DNA: TGTGCCAGCAGCTTGACGCAGGGGGGAAACACCATATATTTT. Amino acid sequence: CASSLTQGGNTIYF.

The chain couples TRBV2 to TRBJ2-1; D uncertain. Germline CDR1 SNHLY, CDR2 FYNNEI. The length of the CDR3 is 13 residues. V was trimmed by 4 bases and J by 6 bases, leaving 10 bases between them. CDR3 amino acids: CASSVASANEQFF. The CDR3 DNA reads TGTGCCAGCAGTGTGGCCAGCGCCAATGAGCAGTTCTTC.

The rearrangement links TRBV2 to TRBJ2-1, with D tentatively TRBD1 (5 bases). The V and J ends lost 3 bases and 12 bases respectively, with 9 bases between them. Germline V gives CDR1 SNHLY, CDR2 FYNNEI. The CDR3 runs 11 residues. CDR3 in amino acids: CASSEWQGQFF. In DNA, the CDR3 is TGTGCCAGCAGTGAGTGGCAGGGGCAGTTCTTC.

V gene TRBV4-2 combines with J gene TRBJ2-7, with D maybe TRBD1 (5 bases). Germline values: CDR1 LGHNA, CDR2 YNFKEQ. Deletions cut 1 base from V and 3 bases from J, with 10 bases between. The CDR3 totals 14 residues. The CDR3, as DNA: TGTGCCAGCAGCCAAGGACTCGACAGCTACGAGCAGTACTTC. It specifies CASSQGLDSYEQYF.

V and J are TRBV4-2 and TRBJ2-3; 9 bases are shared with TRBD2. Germline V gene lookup returns CDR1 LGHNA and CDR2 YNFKEQ. This CDR3 has 20 amino acids. V lost 1 base, J lost 0 bases, and 14 bases stayed unmatched. The CDR3 DNA sequence: TGTGCCAGCAGCCAAGGAAATAGCGGGGGACCCTCAACTAGCACAGATACGCAGTATTTT. The encoded protein is CASSQGNSGGPSTSTDTQYF.